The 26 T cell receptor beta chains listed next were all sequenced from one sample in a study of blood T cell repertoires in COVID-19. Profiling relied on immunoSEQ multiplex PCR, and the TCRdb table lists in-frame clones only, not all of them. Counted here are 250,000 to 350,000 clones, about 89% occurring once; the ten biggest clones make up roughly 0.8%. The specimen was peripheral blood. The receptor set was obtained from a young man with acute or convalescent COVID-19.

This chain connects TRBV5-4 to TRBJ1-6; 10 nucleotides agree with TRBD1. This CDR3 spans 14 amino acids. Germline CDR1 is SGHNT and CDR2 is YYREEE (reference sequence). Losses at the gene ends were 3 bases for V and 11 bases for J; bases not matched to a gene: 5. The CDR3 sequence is CASSWDRGYPPLHF. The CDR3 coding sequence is TGTGCCAGCAGCTGGGACAGGGGTTATCCACCCCTCCACTTT.

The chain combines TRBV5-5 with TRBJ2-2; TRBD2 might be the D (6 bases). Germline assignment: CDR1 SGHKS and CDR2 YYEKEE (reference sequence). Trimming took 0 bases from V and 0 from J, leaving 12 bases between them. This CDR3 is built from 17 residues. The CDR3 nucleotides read TGTGCCAGCAGCTTGGTTTGGCGGGGAACGAACACCGGGGAGCTGTTTTTT. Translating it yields CASSLVWRGTNTGELFF.

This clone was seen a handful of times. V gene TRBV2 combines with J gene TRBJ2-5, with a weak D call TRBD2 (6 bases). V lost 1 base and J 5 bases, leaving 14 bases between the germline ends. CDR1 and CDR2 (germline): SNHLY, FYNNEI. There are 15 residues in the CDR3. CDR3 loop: CASSEGGRRVETQYF. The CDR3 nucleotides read TGTGCCAGCAGTGAAGGGGGTCGGAGGGTGGAGACCCAGTACTTC.

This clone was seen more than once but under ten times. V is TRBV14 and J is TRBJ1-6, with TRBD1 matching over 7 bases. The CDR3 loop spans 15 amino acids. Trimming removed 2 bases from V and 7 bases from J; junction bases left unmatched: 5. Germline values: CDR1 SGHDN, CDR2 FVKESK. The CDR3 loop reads CASSQNQGVNSPLHF. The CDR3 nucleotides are TGTGCCAGCAGCCAAAACCAGGGGGTCAATTCACCCCTCCACTTT.

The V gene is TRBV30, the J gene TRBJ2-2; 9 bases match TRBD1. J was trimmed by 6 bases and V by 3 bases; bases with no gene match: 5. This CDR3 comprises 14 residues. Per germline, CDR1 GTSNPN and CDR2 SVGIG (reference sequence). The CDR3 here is CAWRPGTGSGELFF. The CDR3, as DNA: TGTGCCTGGAGACCAGGGACAGGGTCCGGGGAGCTGTTTTTT. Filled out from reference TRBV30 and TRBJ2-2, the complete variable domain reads SQTIHQWPATLVQPVGSPLSLECTVEGTSNPNLYWYRQAAGRGLQLLFYSVGIGQISSEVPQNLSASRPQDRQFILSSKKLLLSDSGFYLCAWRPGTGSGELFFGEGSRLTVL.

CDR3 residues: CASSDPRGQETQYF. The CDR3 DNA follows: TGTGCCAGCAGTGATCCCCGGGGACAAGAGACCCAGTACTTC. V gene TRBV4-2 combines with J gene TRBJ2-5; weak D call: TRBD2 (5 bases). V lost 6 bases to trimming and J lost 2 bases, with 13 bases between them. Germline V CDR1 and CDR2: LGHNA, YNFKEQ. This CDR3 has 14 residues.

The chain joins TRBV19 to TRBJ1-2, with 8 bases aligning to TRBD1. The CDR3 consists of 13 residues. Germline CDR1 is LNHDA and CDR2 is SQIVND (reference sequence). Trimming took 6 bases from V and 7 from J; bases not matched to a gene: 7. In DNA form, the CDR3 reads TGTGCCAGTAGATCTCAGGGGGCGAGTGGCTACACCTTC. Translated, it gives CASRSQGASGYTF. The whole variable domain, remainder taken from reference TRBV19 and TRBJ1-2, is DGGITQSPKYLFRKEGQNVTLSCEQNLNHDAMYWYRQDPGQGLRLIYYSQIVNDFQKGDIAEGYSVSREKKESFPLTVTSAQKNPTAFYLCASRSQGASGYTFGSGTRLTVV.

This CDR3 is CASSQDGGRLNTEAFF. The CDR3 DNA sequence: TGTGCCAGCAGCCAAGATGGGGGCCGCTTGAACACTGAAGCTTTCTTT. The genes are TRBV4-2 and TRBJ1-1; a weak D match, TRBD1 (6 bases). The CDR3 length is 16 residues. The germline V gene has CDR1 LGHNA and CDR2 YNFKEQ. V was pared by 0 bases and J by 0 bases, with 11 bases between.

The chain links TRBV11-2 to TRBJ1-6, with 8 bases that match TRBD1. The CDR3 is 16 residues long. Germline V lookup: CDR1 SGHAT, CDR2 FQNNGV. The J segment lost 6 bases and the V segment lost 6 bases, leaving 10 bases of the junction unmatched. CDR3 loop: CASRFKTGVTNSPLHF. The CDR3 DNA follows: TGTGCCAGCAGATTTAAGACAGGGGTTACTAATTCACCCCTCCACTTT.

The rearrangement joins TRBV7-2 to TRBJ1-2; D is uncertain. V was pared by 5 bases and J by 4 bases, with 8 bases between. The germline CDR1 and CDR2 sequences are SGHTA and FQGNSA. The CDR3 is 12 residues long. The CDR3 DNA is TGTGCCAGCAGCCCCGGACTCTATGGCTACACCTTC. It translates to CASSPGLYGYTF.

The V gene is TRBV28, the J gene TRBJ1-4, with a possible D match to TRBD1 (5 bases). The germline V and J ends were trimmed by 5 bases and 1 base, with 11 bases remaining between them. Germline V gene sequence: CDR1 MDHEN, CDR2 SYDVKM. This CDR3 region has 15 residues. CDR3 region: CASSPGTGTNEKLFF. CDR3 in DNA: TGTGCCAGCAGTCCCGGGACTGGAACTAATGAAAAACTGTTTTTT.

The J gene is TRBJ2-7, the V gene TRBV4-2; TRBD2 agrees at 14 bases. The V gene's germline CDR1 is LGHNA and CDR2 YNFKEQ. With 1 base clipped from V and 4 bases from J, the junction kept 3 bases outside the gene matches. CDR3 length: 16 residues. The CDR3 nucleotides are TGTGCCAGCAGCCAAGGGGGACTAGCGGGAGAGTACGAGCAGTACTTC. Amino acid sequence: CASSQGGLAGEYEQYF.

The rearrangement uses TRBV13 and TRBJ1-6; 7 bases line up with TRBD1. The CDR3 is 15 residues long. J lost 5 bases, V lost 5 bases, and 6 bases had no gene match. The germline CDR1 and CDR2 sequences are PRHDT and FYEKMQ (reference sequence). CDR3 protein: CASSRGGGDNSPLHF. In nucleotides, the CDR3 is TGTGCCAGCAGCCGAGGGGGCGGGGATAATTCACCCCTCCACTTT.

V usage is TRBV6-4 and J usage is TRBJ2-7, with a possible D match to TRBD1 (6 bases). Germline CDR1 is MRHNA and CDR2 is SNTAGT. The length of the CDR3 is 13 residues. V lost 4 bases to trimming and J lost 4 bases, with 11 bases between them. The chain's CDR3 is CASSGPRGYEQYF. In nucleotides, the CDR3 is TGTGCCAGCAGTGGTCCCAGGGGTTACGAGCAGTACTTC.

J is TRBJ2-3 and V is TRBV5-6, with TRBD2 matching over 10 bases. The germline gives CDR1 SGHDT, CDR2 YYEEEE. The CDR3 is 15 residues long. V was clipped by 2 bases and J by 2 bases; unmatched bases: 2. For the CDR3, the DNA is TGTGCCAGCAGCTTAGCGGGAGGGGACACAGATACGCAGTATTTT. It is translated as CASSLAGGDTDTQYF.

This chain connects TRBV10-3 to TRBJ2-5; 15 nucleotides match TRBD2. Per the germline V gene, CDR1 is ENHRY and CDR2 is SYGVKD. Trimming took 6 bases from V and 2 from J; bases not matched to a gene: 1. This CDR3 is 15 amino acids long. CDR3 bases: TGTGCCATCAGCGGGACTAGCGGGGGGCAAGAGACCCAGTACTTC. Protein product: CAISGTSGGQETQYF.

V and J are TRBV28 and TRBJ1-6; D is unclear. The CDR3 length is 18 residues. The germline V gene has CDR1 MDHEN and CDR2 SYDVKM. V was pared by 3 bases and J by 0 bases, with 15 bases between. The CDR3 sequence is CASSFLPEQVSYNSPLHF. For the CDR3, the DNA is TGTGCCAGCAGTTTTTTACCAGAACAAGTCTCCTATAATTCACCCCTCCACTTT.

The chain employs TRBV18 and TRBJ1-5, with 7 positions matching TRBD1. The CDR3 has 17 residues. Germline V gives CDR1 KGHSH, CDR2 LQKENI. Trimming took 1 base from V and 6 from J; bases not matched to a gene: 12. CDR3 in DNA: TGTGCCAGCTCACCACGAGAGACAGGGCGGCAGGGTCAGCCCCAGCATTTT. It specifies CASSPRETGRQGQPQHF.

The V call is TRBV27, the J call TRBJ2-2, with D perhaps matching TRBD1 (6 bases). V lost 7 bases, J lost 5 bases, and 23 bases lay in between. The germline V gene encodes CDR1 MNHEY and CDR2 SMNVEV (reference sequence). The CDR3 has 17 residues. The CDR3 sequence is CASTLRYLITGTGELFF. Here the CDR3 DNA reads TGTGCCAGCACCTTACGTTACCTGATCACAGGGACCGGGGAGCTGTTTTTT.

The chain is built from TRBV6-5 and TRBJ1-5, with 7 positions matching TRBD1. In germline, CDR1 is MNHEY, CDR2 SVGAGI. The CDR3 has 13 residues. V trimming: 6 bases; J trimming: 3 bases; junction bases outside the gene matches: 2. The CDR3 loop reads CASRGTVNQPQHF. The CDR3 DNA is TGTGCCAGCAGGGGGACAGTCAATCAGCCCCAGCATTTT.

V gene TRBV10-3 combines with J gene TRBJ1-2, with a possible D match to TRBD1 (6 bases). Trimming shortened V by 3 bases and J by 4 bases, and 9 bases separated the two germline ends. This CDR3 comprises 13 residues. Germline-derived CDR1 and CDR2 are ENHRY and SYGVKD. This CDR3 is CAISEGTSYGYTF. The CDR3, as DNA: TGTGCCATCAGTGAAGGGACAAGCTATGGCTACACCTTC.

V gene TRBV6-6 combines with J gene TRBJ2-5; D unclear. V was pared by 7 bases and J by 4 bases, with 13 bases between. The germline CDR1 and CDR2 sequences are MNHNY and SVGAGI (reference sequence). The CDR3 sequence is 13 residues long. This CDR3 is CASNRGPGETQYF. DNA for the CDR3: TGTGCCAGCAACCGCGGCCCGGGAGAGACCCAGTACTTC.

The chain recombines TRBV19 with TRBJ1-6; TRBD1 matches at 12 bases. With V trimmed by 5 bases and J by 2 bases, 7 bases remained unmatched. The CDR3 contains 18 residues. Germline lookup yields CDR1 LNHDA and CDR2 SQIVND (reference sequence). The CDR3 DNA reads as TGTGCCAGTAGTGGGACGGGACAGGGGGCGACCTATAATTCACCCCTCCACTTT. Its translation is CASSGTGQGATYNSPLHF. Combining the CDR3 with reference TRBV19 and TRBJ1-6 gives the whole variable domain DGGITQSPKYLFRKEGQNVTLSCEQNLNHDAMYWYRQDPGQGLRLIYYSQIVNDFQKGDIAEGYSVSREKKESFPLTVTSAQKNPTAFYLCASSGTGQGATYNSPLHFGNGTRLTVT.

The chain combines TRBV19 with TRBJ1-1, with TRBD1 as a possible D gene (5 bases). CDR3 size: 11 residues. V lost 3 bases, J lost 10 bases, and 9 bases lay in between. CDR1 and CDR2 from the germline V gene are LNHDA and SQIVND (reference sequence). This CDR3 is CASSMTAGAFF. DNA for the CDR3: TGTGCCAGTAGTATGACAGCTGGAGCTTTCTTT.

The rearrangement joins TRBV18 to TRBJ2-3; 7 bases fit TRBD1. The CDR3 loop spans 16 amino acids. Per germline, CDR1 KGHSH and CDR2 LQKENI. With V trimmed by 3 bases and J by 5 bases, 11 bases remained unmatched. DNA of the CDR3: TGTGCCAGCTCACCGCGGCGAGATAGGGGGCGAGATACGCAGTATTTT. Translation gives CASSPRRDRGRDTQYF.

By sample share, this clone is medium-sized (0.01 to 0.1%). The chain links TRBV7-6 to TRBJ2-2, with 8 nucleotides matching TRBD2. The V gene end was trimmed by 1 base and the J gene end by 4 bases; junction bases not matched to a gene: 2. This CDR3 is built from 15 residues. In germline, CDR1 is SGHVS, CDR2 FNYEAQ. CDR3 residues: CASSLGTSSTGELFF. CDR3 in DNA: TGTGCCAGCAGCTTAGGGACTAGCTCCACCGGGGAGCTGTTTTTT.